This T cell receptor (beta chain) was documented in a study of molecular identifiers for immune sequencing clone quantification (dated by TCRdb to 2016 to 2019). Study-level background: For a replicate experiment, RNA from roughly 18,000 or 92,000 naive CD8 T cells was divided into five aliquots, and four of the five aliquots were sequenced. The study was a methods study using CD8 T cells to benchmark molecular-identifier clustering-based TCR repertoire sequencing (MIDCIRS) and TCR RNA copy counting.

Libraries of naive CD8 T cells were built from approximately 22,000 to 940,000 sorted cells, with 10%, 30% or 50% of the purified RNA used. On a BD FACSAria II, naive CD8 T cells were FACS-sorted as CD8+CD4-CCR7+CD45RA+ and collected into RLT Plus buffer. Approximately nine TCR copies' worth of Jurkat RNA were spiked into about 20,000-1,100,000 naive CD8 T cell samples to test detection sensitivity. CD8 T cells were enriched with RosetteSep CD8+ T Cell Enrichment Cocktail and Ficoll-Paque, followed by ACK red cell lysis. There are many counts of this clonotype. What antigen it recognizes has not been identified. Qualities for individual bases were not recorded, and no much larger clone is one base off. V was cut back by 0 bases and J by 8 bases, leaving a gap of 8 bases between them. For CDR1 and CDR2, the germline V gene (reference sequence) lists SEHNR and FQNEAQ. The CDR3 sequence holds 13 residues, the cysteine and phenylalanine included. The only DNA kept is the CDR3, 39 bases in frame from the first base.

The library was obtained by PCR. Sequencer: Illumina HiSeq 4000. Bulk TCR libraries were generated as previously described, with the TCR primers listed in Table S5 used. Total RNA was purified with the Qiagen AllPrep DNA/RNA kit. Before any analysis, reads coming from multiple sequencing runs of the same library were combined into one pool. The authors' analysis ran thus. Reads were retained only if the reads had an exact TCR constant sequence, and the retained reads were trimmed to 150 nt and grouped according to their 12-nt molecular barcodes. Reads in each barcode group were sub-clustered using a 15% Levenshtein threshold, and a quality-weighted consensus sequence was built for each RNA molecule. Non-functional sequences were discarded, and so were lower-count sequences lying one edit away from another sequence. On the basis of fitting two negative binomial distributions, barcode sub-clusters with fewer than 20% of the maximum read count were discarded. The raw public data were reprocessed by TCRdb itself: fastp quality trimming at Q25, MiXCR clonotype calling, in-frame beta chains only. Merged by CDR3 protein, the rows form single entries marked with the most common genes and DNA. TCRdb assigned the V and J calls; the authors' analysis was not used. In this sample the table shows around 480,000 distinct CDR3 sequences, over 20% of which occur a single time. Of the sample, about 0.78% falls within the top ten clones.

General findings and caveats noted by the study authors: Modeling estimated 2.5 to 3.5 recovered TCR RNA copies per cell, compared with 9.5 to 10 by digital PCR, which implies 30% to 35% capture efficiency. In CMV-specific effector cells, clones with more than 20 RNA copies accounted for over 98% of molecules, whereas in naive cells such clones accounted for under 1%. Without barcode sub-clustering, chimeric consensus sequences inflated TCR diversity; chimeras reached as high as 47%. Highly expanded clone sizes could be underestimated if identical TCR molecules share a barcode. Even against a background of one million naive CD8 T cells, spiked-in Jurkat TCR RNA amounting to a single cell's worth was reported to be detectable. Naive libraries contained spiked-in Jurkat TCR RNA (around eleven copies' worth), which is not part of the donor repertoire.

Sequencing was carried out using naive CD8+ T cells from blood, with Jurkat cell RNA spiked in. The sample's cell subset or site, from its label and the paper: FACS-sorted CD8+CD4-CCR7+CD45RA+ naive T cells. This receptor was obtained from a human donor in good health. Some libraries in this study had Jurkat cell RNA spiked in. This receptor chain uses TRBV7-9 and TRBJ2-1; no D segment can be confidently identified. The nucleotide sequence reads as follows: TGTGCCAGCAGCTTAGCGAGCATGGATGAGCAGTTCTTC. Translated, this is CASSLASMDEQFF.